This T cell receptor beta chain emerged from a study of cytomegalovirus exposure and HLA in healthy donors. Study details: Membership in the Caucasian-associated ancestry cluster was found for around 81% of nearly 400 genotyped donors.

Use of 60 Vbeta and 13 Jbeta primers characterized the PCR. TCRdb's copy holds only in-frame clones and misses some; the assay was immunoSEQ multiplex PCR. The sample consists of fewer than 250,000 clones, 70% to 85% of them appearing once. V shed 6 bases and J 4 bases; nucleotides not matched to a gene: 8. The germline V gene encodes CDR1 SNHLY and CDR2 FYNNEI. The CDR3 sequence is 15 residues long. The study's findings and limits: Cytomegalovirus status was reportedly diagnosed by the classifier with high specificity and sensitivity.

Remarks on this clone: Its antigen remains unidentified.

The specimen sequenced was PBMCs. The rearrangement uses TRBV2 and TRBJ1-1; 10 bases fit TRBD1. The receptor was isolated from a girl aged 2-10 years in good health and CMV-seronegative. CDR3 nucleotides: TGTGCCAGCAGCACCCGGGACAGGGGTGGCACTGAAGCTTTCTTT. It codes for CASSTRDRGGTEAFF.